A single sample is the source of the 27 T cell receptor beta chains below, sequenced in a study of shared clonotypes between healthy human individuals. The assay was immunoSEQ multiplex PCR, and TCRdb's table has in-frame clones only and misses some. The sample consists of over 2 million clones, about 90% of them appearing once. Sequencing was performed on naive CD4+ T cells from PBMCs. Subset specified: CD45RA+ positively selected. These TCRs come from a man aged 18 to 30 in good health. Some clones in this sample may be carry-over from other donors' samples.

This clone was observed once. The chain joins TRBV19 to TRBJ2-2; no definite D call. Trimming pared 2 bases from V and 4 bases from J, leaving 5 bases between. Germline values: CDR1 LNHDA, CDR2 SQIVND (reference sequence). The CDR3 has 13 amino acids. The CDR3 coding sequence is TGTGCCAGTAGTATACAACCCACCGGGGAGCTGTTTTTT. It specifies CASSIQPTGELFF.

The gene calls are TRBV27 and TRBJ1-4; 11 bases line up with TRBD1. Germline V gene data show CDR1 as MNHEY and CDR2 as SMNVEV (reference sequence). CDR3 length: 22 amino acids. V lost 0 bases to trimming and J lost 6 bases; unmatched junction nucleotides: 21. CDR3 DNA sequence: TGTGCCAGCAGTTTATCCCTTCGCATCACCACTCGACCGGGACAGGGGGATGAAAAACTGTTTTTT. The encoded protein is CASSLSLRITTRPGQGDEKLFF.

This chain uses TRBV29-1 with TRBJ1-1; TRBD1 is a possible D gene (5 bases). Germline CDR1 SQVTM, CDR2 ANQGSEA. This CDR3 region has 10 residues. Trimming took off 7 bases at V and 8 bases at J, with 11 bases between the two ends. The CDR3 loop is CSARDGEAFF. Written as DNA, the CDR3 is TGCAGCGCCCGGGACGGCGAAGCTTTCTTT.

The CDR3 spells CATSRGITLNYGYTF. For the CDR3, the DNA is TGTGCCACCAGCAGAGGGATCACTCTTAACTATGGCTACACCTTC. V usage is TRBV15 and J usage is TRBJ1-2; no definite D call. Per germline, CDR1 LNHNV and CDR2 YYDKDF (reference sequence). This CDR3 spans 15 amino acids. Trimming left V 1 base short and J 1 base short, with 10 bases between.

V gene TRBV7-2 combines with J gene TRBJ2-1, with TRBD2 matching over 10 bases. After removal of 4 bases from V and 3 bases from J, the junction contained 6 bases not matched to a gene. CDR1 is SGHTA, CDR2 FQGNSA, per germline. The CDR3 is 16 residues long. The CDR3 here is CASSSNGLAVYNEQFF. For the CDR3, the DNA is TGTGCCAGCAGCTCCAATGGACTAGCGGTCTACAATGAGCAGTTCTTC.

To note about this clone: This sample includes further DNA sequences coding for the same CDR3. J is TRBJ2-7 and V is TRBV6-6, with D possibly being TRBD2 (5 bases). Trimming removed 6 bases from V and 2 bases from J, with 8 bases in between. From germline, CDR1 is MNHNY and CDR2 SVGAGI (reference sequence). The CDR3 runs to 12 residues. DNA for the CDR3: TGTGCCAGCAGCCCCGGGACCTACGAGCAGTACTTC. This gives the protein CASSPGTYEQYF.

The chain links TRBV5-4 to TRBJ1-2; 8 positions match TRBD1. CDR3 length equals 15 residues. The germline V gene has CDR1 SGHNT and CDR2 YYREEE (reference sequence). Germline trimming cut 4 bases from V and 7 bases from J; bases unmatched to any gene: 12. In nucleotides, the CDR3 is TGTGCCAGCAGCGTATTTCAGGGGGCGCGTCGTGGCTACACCTTC. This sequence encodes CASSVFQGARRGYTF.

The chain employs TRBV27 and TRBJ2-7, with 9 bases that match TRBD1. Germline trimming cut 4 bases from V and 9 bases from J; bases unmatched to any gene: 13. The CDR3 has 15 amino acids. CDR1 and CDR2 from the germline V gene are MNHEY and SMNVEV (reference sequence). CDR3 in DNA: TGTGCCAGCAGTTCTGGACAGGGGCAAGGCTTCGGGCAGTACTTC. It codes for CASSSGQGQGFGQYF.

In this sample, this clone turned up a few times. The chain recombines TRBV30 with TRBJ1-1, with 9 bases aligning to TRBD1. The CDR3 has 13 residues. Germline assignment: CDR1 GTSNPN and CDR2 SVGIG (reference sequence). Germline trimming cut 6 bases from V and 3 bases from J; bases unmatched to any gene: 5. The CDR3 sequence is CACCRDRDTEAFF. The CDR3 DNA follows: TGTGCCTGCTGCCGGGACAGGGACACTGAAGCTTTCTTT.

To note about this clone: Additional DNA sequences in this sample encode the identical CDR3. The genes are TRBV5-1 and TRBJ2-5, with 8 bases that match TRBD1. The ends lost 4 bases at V and 2 bases at J; junction bases unmatched: 7. Germline V gives CDR1 SGHRS, CDR2 YFSETQ. The CDR3 covers 15 residues. Here the CDR3 DNA reads TGCGCCAGCAGCATCGGAACAGGGGGGCAAGAGACCCAGTACTTC. This gives the protein CASSIGTGGQETQYF.

The V call is TRBV27, the J call TRBJ1-5, with a possible D match to TRBD1 (5 bases). Looked up from germline, CDR1 is MNHEY and CDR2 is SMNVEV (reference sequence). With 5 bases removed from V and 2 bases from J, the gap between germline ends came to 13 bases. The CDR3 is 15 amino acids. As DNA, the CDR3 is TGTGCCAGCAGTCTAGGGAGGGGTCGCAATCAGCCCCAGCATTTT. Protein sequence: CASSLGRGRNQPQHF.

This chain joins TRBV19 and TRBJ1-2, with D uncertain. Germline V gene sequence: CDR1 LNHDA, CDR2 SQIVND (reference sequence). The CDR3 sequence is 12 residues long. Between the trimmed V and J ends, which lost 4 bases and 5 bases, there was a span of 8 bases. CDR3: CASSRYFYGYTF. The CDR3 coding sequence is TGTGCCAGTAGTAGATATTTTTATGGCTACACCTTC. Filled out from reference TRBV19 and TRBJ1-2, the complete variable domain reads DGGITQSPKYLFRKEGQNVTLSCEQNLNHDAMYWYRQDPGQGLRLIYYSQIVNDFQKGDIAEGYSVSREKKESFPLTVTSAQKNPTAFYLCASSRYFYGYTFGSGTRLTVV.

The chain has TRBV11-2 and TRBJ2-7; 11 nucleotides line up with TRBD1. V trimming: 5 bases; J trimming: 4 bases; junction bases outside the gene matches: 10. The germline V gene has CDR1 SGHAT and CDR2 FQNNGV. This CDR3 has 16 residues. CDR3 loop: CASSRTGGGGRYEQYF. The CDR3 coding sequence is TGTGCCAGCAGCCGGACAGGGGGCGGGGGACGATACGAGCAGTACTTC.

V gene TRBV28 combines with J gene TRBJ1-5; maybe TRBD1 (5 bases). V was pared by 6 bases and J by 6 bases, with 18 bases between. Germline-derived CDR1 and CDR2 are MDHEN and SYDVKM. The CDR3 has 15 amino acids. In nucleotides, the CDR3 is TGTGCCAGCAGCCCTTCGTGGGGCGCGGGTCAGCCCCAGCATTTT. Protein: CASSPSWGAGQPQHF.

Worth noting for this clone: Different DNA sequences within this sample yield the same CDR3. This chain connects TRBV7-9 to TRBJ2-2; 7 positions match TRBD2. J lost 5 bases, V lost 4 bases, and 4 bases had no gene match. This CDR3 is built from 14 residues. Germline V gene sequence: CDR1 SEHNR, CDR2 FQNEAQ (reference sequence). The CDR3 loop reads CASSSVGGTGELFF. The CDR3 coding sequence is TGTGCCAGCAGCTCCGTCGGGGGGACCGGGGAGCTGTTTTTT. Combining the CDR3 with reference TRBV7-9 and TRBJ2-2 gives the whole variable domain DTGVSQNPRHKITKRGQNVTFRCDPISEHNRLYWYRQTLGQGPEFLTYFQNEAQLEKSRLLSDRFSAERPKGSFSTLEIQRTEQGDSAMYLCASSSVGGTGELFFGEGSRLTVL.

The V and J genes are TRBV6-5 and TRBJ1-2; D is unresolved. V was cut by 7 bases and J by 0 bases, with 12 bases left in between. CDR3 length: 14 residues. Looked up from germline, CDR1 is MNHEY and CDR2 is SVGAGI. This CDR3 is CASNRAGTNYGYTF. The DNA for the CDR3 is TGTGCCAGCAACCGAGCGGGGACTAACTATGGCTACACCTTC.

The chain joins TRBV5-6 to TRBJ2-5; tentatively, D is TRBD1 or TRBD2 (6 bases each). There are 15 residues in the CDR3. V was cut by 3 bases and J by 5 bases, with 17 bases left in between. Germline V gene lookup returns CDR1 SGHDT and CDR2 YYEEEE. In nucleotides, the CDR3 is TGTGCCAGCAGCTCTCAGGGGCGGGGTAGTGAGACCCAGTACTTC. Amino acids: CASSSQGRGSETQYF.

A remark on this clone: This CDR3 is also generated by other DNA sequences in the sample. V and J are TRBV7-9 and TRBJ2-1; D unresolved. Trimming shortened V by 0 bases and J by 6 bases, and 0 bases separated the two germline ends. Germline CDR1 reads SEHNR; CDR2 reads FQNEAQ (reference sequence). This CDR3 contains 11 residues. CDR3 amino acids: CASSLANEQFF. DNA for the CDR3: TGTGCCAGCAGCTTAGCCAATGAGCAGTTCTTC. The complete variable domain, with remaining parts taken from reference TRBV7-9 and TRBJ2-1, reads DTGVSQNPRHKITKRGQNVTFRCDPISEHNRLYWYRQTLGQGPEFLTYFQNEAQLEKSRLLSDRFSAERPKGSFSTLEIQRTEQGDSAMYLCASSLANEQFFGPGTRLTVL.

A note on this clone: Other DNA sequences in this sample translate to the same CDR3. V is TRBV20-1 and J is TRBJ2-5; no clear D. Looked up from germline, CDR1 is DFQATT and CDR2 is SNEGSKA (reference sequence). Deletions cut 4 bases from V and 5 bases from J, with 8 bases between. The CDR3 spans 11 residues. DNA of the CDR3: TGCAGTGCTAAGGGTCGGGAGACCCAGTACTTC. Protein: CSAKGRETQYF.

This clone was found once. The V and J genes are TRBV11-1 and TRBJ2-5; 9 bases match TRBD2. V trimming: 5 bases; J trimming: 1 base; junction bases outside the gene matches: 5. Germline CDR1 reads SGHAT; CDR2 reads FQDESV (reference sequence). This CDR3 region has 15 residues. The CDR3: CASSPSGRPQETQYF. The CDR3 DNA follows: TGTGCCAGCAGCCCAAGCGGGAGGCCCCAAGAGACCCAGTACTTC.

A single count supports this clone. The rearrangement links TRBV19 to TRBJ2-7; no definite D call. The CDR3 runs to 14 residues. The germline gives CDR1 LNHDA, CDR2 SQIVND (reference sequence). Trimming removed 5 bases at V and 6 bases at J, with 17 bases between. This CDR3 reads CASSSFIGVGEQYF. In DNA form, the CDR3 reads TGTGCCAGTAGTTCCTTTATTGGGGTAGGCGAGCAGTACTTC.

As for this clone: This CDR3 is also generated by other DNA sequences in the sample. V usage is TRBV28 and J usage is TRBJ2-5; 8 bases match TRBD2. CDR1 and CDR2 from the germline V gene are MDHEN and SYDVKM. The CDR3 contains 14 residues. J gave up 3 bases and V 6 bases, and 6 bases lay outside the gene matches. The CDR3 coding sequence is TGTGCCAGCAGGCCCGGGGGGGCGAAAGAGACCCAGTACTTC. Protein: CASRPGGAKETQYF.

The gene calls are TRBV5-6 and TRBJ2-5; D gene uncertain. The V end lost 4 bases, the J end lost 5 bases, and 21 bases lay between the germline ends. Germline CDR1 is SGHDT and CDR2 is YYEEEE. The CDR3 has 16 amino acids. CDR3 amino acids: CASSARTAVVEETQYF. For the CDR3, the DNA is TGTGCCAGCAGCGCCAGGACGGCGGTGGTGGAGGAGACCCAGTACTTC.

V usage is TRBV5-4 and J usage is TRBJ1-4, with D maybe TRBD1 (5 bases). Germline V gene data show CDR1 as SGHNT and CDR2 as YYREEE (reference sequence). The V end was cut by 5 bases, the J end by 0 bases, with 11 bases between. The CDR3 sequence is 15 residues long. Here the CDR3 DNA reads TGTGCCAGCAGTATGGGGGGGACAACTAATGAAAAACTGTTTTTT. It yields the protein CASSMGGTTNEKLFF.

V is TRBV4-3 and J is TRBJ1-1; possible D gene TRBD1, 5 bases. Trimming stripped 1 base from V and 4 bases from J, with 7 bases between. Per the germline V gene, CDR1 is LGHNA and CDR2 is YSLEER. The length of the CDR3 is 13 residues. CDR3 amino acids: CASSQAGPTEAFF. The CDR3 region has the DNA TGCGCCAGCAGCCAAGCGGGACCCACTGAAGCTTTCTTT.

The rearrangement joins TRBV5-8 to TRBJ1-3; D is unclear. Trimming removed 5 bases at V and 0 bases at J, with 15 bases between. From germline, CDR1 is SGHTS and CDR2 YDEGEE. This CDR3 has 16 amino acids. The DNA for the CDR3 is TGTGCCAGCAGTTATTCAAGGGTCAGCTCTGGAAACACCATATATTTT. Its protein is CASSYSRVSSGNTIYF.

The V call is TRBV9, the J call TRBJ2-2; D assignment may be TRBD1 or TRBD2 (5 bases each). This CDR3 has 15 amino acids. Between the trimmed V and J ends, which lost 0 bases and 4 bases, there was a span of 10 bases. Germline V gene sequence: CDR1 SGDLS, CDR2 YYNGEE. The CDR3 coding sequence is TGTGCCAGCAGCGTAGAAACGGGGCGCACCGGGGAGCTGTTTTTT. This gives the protein CASSVETGRTGELFF.